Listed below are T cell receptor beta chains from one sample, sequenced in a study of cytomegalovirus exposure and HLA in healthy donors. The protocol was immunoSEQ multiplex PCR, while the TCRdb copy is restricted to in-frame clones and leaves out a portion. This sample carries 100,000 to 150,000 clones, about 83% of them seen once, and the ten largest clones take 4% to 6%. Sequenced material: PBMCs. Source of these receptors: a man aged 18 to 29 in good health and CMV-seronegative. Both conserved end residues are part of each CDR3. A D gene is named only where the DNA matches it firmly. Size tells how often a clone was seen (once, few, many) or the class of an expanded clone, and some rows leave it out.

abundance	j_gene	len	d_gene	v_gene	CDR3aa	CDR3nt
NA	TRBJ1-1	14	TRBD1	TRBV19	CASSVGQGGIEAFF	TGTGCCAGTAGTGTGGGACAGGGGGGTATTGAAGCTTTCTTT
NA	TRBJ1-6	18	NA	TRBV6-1	CASSEVAAGASYNSPLHF	TGTGCCAGCAGTGAAGTGGCGGCGGGGGCTTCCTATAATTCACCCCTCCACTTT
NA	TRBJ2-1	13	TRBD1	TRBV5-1	CASSGTGTGEQFF	TGCGCCAGCTCTGGGACAGGGACGGGTGAGCAGTTCTTC
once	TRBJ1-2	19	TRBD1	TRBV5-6	CASSSGVGGQGGENYGYTF	TGTGCCAGCAGCTCGGGAGTGGGGGGACAGGGTGGGGAAAACTATGGCTACACCTTC
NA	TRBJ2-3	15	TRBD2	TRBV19	CASSKASGRADTQYF	TGTGCCAGTAGTAAGGCTAGCGGGAGGGCAGATACGCAGTATTTT
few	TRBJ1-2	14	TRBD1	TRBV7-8	CASSDPGQGFGYTF	TGTGCCAGCAGCGACCCGGGACAGGGTTTTGGCTACACCTTC
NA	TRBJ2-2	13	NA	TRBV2	CATTGNPTGELFF	TGTGCCACGACCGGGAACCCCACCGGGGAGCTGTTTTTT
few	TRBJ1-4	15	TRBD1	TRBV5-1	CASSWGQGKDEKLFF	TGCGCCAGCAGCTGGGGACAGGGAAAGGACGAAAAACTGTTTTTT
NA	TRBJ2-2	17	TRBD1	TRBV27	CASSFLDRSVDTGELFF	TGTGCCAGCAGTTTCCTGGACAGGAGCGTGGACACCGGGGAGCTGTTTTTT
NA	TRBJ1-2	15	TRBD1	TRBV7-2	CASSLGGQGVSAYTF	TGTGCCAGCAGCTTAGGGGGACAGGGGGTTTCGGCCTACACCTTC
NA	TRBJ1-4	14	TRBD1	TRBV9	CASSPGQGNEKLFF	TGTGCCAGCAGCCCGGGACAGGGGAATGAAAAACTGTTTTTT
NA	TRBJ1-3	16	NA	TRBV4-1	CASSLGPGAGGNTIYF	TGCGCCAGCAGCCTCGGGCCTGGGGCAGGCGGAAACACCATATATTTT
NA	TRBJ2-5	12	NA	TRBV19	CASSINQETQYF	TGTGCCAGTAGTATCAACCAAGAGACCCAGTACTTC
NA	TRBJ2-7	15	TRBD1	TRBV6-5	CASSLGTGSSLEQYF	TGTGCCAGCAGCCTCGGGACAGGATCCTCCCTGGAGCAGTACTTC
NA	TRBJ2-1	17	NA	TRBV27	CASTQTDGRSSYNEQFF	TGTGCCAGCACCCAAACGGACGGGAGAAGCTCCTACAATGAGCAGTTCTTC
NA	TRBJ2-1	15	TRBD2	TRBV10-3	CAISERREGDNEQFF	TGTGCCATCAGTGAGAGACGGGAGGGAGACAATGAGCAGTTCTTC
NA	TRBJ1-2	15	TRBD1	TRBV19	CASSIVGGEGYGYTF	TGTGCCAGTAGTATAGTAGGGGGCGAAGGCTATGGCTACACCTTC
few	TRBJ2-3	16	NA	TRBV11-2	CASSLEGGLGSDTQYF	TGTGCCAGCAGCTTAGAGGGGGGACTGGGATCAGATACGCAGTATTTT
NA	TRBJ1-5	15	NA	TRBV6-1	CASSEAIGGNQPQHF	TGTGCCAGCAGTGAAGCGATCGGAGGCAATCAGCCCCAGCATTTT
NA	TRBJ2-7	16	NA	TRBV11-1	CASSPSGGLPAYEQYF	TGTGCCAGCAGCCCCTCTGGAGGGCTCCCGGCCTACGAGCAGTACTTC
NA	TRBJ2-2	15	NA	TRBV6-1	CASSARRGNTGELFF	TGTGCCAGCAGTGCGAGGAGGGGGAACACCGGGGAGCTGTTTTTT
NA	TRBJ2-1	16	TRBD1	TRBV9	CASSVEGQGAWNEQFF	TGTGCCAGCAGCGTAGAGGGACAGGGGGCATGGAATGAGCAGTTCTTC
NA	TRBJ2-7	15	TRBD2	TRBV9	CASSALKREADEQYF	TGTGCCAGCAGCGCCCTAAAGCGGGAGGCGGACGAGCAGTACTTC
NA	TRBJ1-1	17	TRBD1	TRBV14	CASSPIQGKKPAAEAFF	TGTGCCAGCAGCCCCATACAGGGGAAGAAGCCCGCTGCTGAAGCTTTCTTT
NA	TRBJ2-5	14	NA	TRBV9	CASSPRQVPETQYF	TGTGCCAGCAGCCCCCGACAGGTCCCAGAGACCCAGTACTTC
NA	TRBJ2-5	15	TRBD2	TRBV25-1	CASSALAEYQETQYF	TGTGCCAGCAGTGCTCTAGCGGAGTACCAAGAGACCCAGTACTTC
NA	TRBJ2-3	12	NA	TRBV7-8	CASSPEGGPQYF	TGTGCCAGCAGCCCCGAGGGGGGGCCGCAGTATTTT
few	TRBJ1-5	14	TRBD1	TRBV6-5	CASSPRTGGQPQHF	TGTGCCAGCAGTCCCCGGACAGGGGGTCAGCCCCAGCATTTT
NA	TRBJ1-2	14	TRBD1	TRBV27	CASSPRTGGLGYTF	TGTGCCAGCAGTCCCCGGACAGGGGGCTTAGGCTACACCTTC
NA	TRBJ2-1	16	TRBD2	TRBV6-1	CASSENRGLAGGEQFF	TGTGCCAGCAGTGAAAATAGAGGACTAGCGGGCGGTGAGCAGTTCTTC
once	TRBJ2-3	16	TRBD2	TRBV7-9	CASSFLELAGADTQYF	TGTGCCAGCAGCTTCCTAGAACTAGCGGGAGCAGATACGCAGTATTTT
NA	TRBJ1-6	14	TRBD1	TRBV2	CASSPGQGGSPLHF	TGTGCCAGCAGCCCGGGACAGGGGGGTTCACCCCTCCACTTT
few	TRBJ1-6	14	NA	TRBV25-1	CASSGDSKNSPLHF	TGTGCCAGCAGTGGTGACAGTAAGAATTCACCCCTCCACTTT
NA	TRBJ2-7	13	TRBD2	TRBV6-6	CASSASGAYEQYF	TGTGCCAGCAGTGCTAGCGGTGCCTACGAGCAGTACTTC